The 14 T cell receptor beta chains in this list originate from one sample, sequenced in a study of cytomegalovirus exposure and HLA in healthy donors. PCR used 60 Vbeta primers and 13 Jbeta primers. Method: immunoSEQ multiplex PCR; TCRdb's copy keeps in-frame clones and lacks some. The top ten clones hold about 16% of a sample with fewer than 150,000 clones, 76% of them seen once. Sequencing input: PBMCs. The receptor set was obtained from a man between 50 and 59 years old in good health and CMV-seropositive.

This clone was counted a few times. The chain couples TRBV10-1 to TRBJ2-2; D may be TRBD2 (5 bases). The CDR3 is 11 amino acids. The germline V gene has CDR1 WNHNN and CDR2 SYGVQD (reference sequence). V was clipped by 6 bases and J by 8 bases, with 7 bases between them. The CDR3 reads CASRGAGELFF. CDR3 in DNA: TGCGCCAGCAGGGGAGCAGGGGAGCTGTTTTTT.

Concerning this clone itself: One end of the junction does not line up with germline, which may come from a read error. V gene TRBV27 combines with J gene TRBJ2-1; 9 nucleotides line up with TRBD1. CDR1 MNHEY and CDR2 SMNVEV come from the germline V gene (reference sequence). The CDR3 is 13 residues long. The CDR3 nucleotides are TGTGCCGGCAGCCGGACAGGGGTGGATGAGCAGTTCTTC. Its translation: CAGSRTGVDEQFF.

The chain has TRBV5-1 and TRBJ2-3; D possibly corresponds to TRBD1 (5 bases). CDR1 SGHRS and CDR2 YFSETQ come from the germline V gene. The CDR3 is made up of 14 amino acids. V shed 2 bases and J shed 4 bases, with 11 bases lying between them. The CDR3 coding sequence is TGCGCCAGCAGCTTAGGGCAGGGCCCAGATACGCAGTATTTT. Residues: CASSLGQGPDTQYF.

The table lists this clone with a few counts. The chain is built from TRBV6-1 and TRBJ1-5; 9 bases match TRBD1. The CDR3 spans 17 residues. The ends lost 2 bases at V and 7 bases at J; junction bases unmatched: 12. The germline V gene encodes CDR1 MNHNS and CDR2 SASEGT. In DNA, the CDR3 is TGTGCCAGCAGTGAATTCGTTATGGGACAGGGCAGACAGCCCCAGCATTTT. Protein: CASSEFVMGQGRQPQHF.

The count of this clone is one. The chain links TRBV6-5 to TRBJ1-5, with a possible D match to TRBD1 (6 bases). The length of the CDR3 is 14 residues. The germline CDR1 and CDR2 sequences are MNHEY and SVGAGI. With 8 bases removed from V and 6 bases from J, the gap between germline ends came to 17 bases. The CDR3 coding sequence is TGTGCCAGCGGGGAGGGGCAGGGGCCTCAGCCCCAGCATTTT. The encoded protein is CASGEGQGPQPQHF.

The J gene is TRBJ2-1, the V gene TRBV7-2, with 11 bases identical to TRBD2. Trimming at V came to 8 bases and at J to 3 bases, leaving 12 bases not matched to a gene. This CDR3 comprises 17 residues. Germline V CDR1 and CDR2: SGHTA, FQGNSA. This chain's CDR3 is CASLSGGAGSDYNEQFF. The CDR3 region has the DNA TGTGCCAGCCTTAGCGGGGGGGCCGGATCGGACTACAATGAGCAGTTCTTC. The whole variable domain, remainder taken from reference TRBV7-2 and TRBJ2-1, is GAGVSQSPSNKVTEKGKDVELRCDPISGHTALYWYRQSLGQGLEFLIYFQGNSAPDKSGLPSDRFSAERTGGSVSTLTIQRTQQEDSAVYLCASLSGGAGSDYNEQFFGPGTRLTVL.

The chain couples TRBV18 to TRBJ1-4; tentative D call: TRBD1 (5 bases). Germline V gene sequence: CDR1 KGHSH, CDR2 LQKENI. The CDR3 totals 15 residues. V lost 4 bases, J lost 7 bases, and 16 bases lay in between. CDR3 sequence reads: CASSQNRGGGEKLFF. In DNA, the CDR3 is TGTGCCAGCTCACAAAATAGGGGAGGAGGTGAAAAACTGTTTTTT.

The CDR3 coding sequence is TGCGCCAGCAGCCAAGGGGGGGGTTCCACTGAAGCTTTCTTT. This sequence encodes CASSQGGGSTEAFF. The rearrangement joins TRBV5-1 to TRBJ1-1, with a weak D call TRBD1 (6 bases). Between the trimmed V and J ends, which lost 4 bases and 4 bases, there was a span of 14 bases. The germline V gene has CDR1 SGHRS and CDR2 YFSETQ. This CDR3 region has 14 residues.

This clone has only a few counts. In DNA, the CDR3 is TGTGCCAGCAGCTTAGAAGCTAGCGGGAGGTCCCAGTTCTTC. It encodes CASSLEASGRSQFF. This chain connects TRBV7-9 to TRBJ2-1; 11 bases fit TRBD2. Germline V gene data show CDR1 as SEHNR and CDR2 as FQNEAQ (reference sequence). Trimming at V came to 1 base and at J to 13 bases, leaving 6 bases not matched to a gene. CDR3 length equals 14 residues.

The CDR3: CASSDTTGGGVAFF. The DNA for the CDR3 is TGTGCCAGCAGTGATACGACAGGGGGCGGTGTCGCTTTCTTT. V is TRBV25-1 and J is TRBJ1-1, with 10 positions matching TRBD1. CDR1 and CDR2 from the germline V gene are MGHDK and SYGVNS. This CDR3 spans 14 amino acids. After removal of 3 bases from V and 11 bases from J, the junction contained 9 bases not matched to a gene. The whole variable domain, filled in from reference TRBV25-1 and TRBJ1-1, reads EADIYQTPRYLVIGTGKKITLECSQTMGHDKMYWYQQDPGMELHLIHYSYGVNSTEKGDLSSESTVSRIRTEHFPLTLESARPSHTSQYLCASSDTTGGGVAFFGQGTRLTVV.

J is TRBJ1-2 and V is TRBV5-1, with TRBD1 matching over 7 bases. The germline V gene encodes CDR1 SGHRS and CDR2 YFSETQ. The V and J ends lost 4 bases and 8 bases, in that order; junction bases with no gene match: 8. The CDR3 length is 13 residues. Here the CDR3 DNA reads TGCGCCAGCAGCCTGGGACAGATTGAAGGCTACACCTTC. Amino acids: CASSLGQIEGYTF.

This chain connects TRBV7-9 to TRBJ1-1; D is uncertain. The length of the CDR3 is 13 residues. V was clipped by 3 bases and J by 6 bases, with 11 bases between them. CDR1 is SEHNR and CDR2 is FQNEAQ in the germline V gene (reference sequence). For the CDR3, the DNA is TGTGCCAGCAGCTTCGACATGTTAGCTGAAGCTTTCTTT. Its protein product is CASSFDMLAEAFF. The whole variable domain, filled in from reference TRBV7-9 and TRBJ1-1, reads DTGVSQNPRHKITKRGQNVTFRCDPISEHNRLYWYRQTLGQGPEFLTYFQNEAQLEKSRLLSDRFSAERPKGSFSTLEIQRTEQGDSAMYLCASSFDMLAEAFFGQGTRLTVV.

This chain links TRBV5-1 with TRBJ2-1; TRBD2 aligns across 13 bases. Germline lookup yields CDR1 SGHRS and CDR2 YFSETQ. V lost 0 bases and J lost 9; bases outside the gene matches: 3. This CDR3 contains 15 residues. The CDR3 region has the DNA TGCGCCAGCAGCTTGGAGACTAGCGGGAGGAGTGAGCAGTTCTTC. Translating it yields CASSLETSGRSEQFF.

The sample holds one count of this clone. The chain couples TRBV2 to TRBJ2-1; TRBD2 matches 12 bases. Germline V lookup: CDR1 SNHLY, CDR2 FYNNEI. With 5 bases clipped from V and 4 bases from J, the junction kept 6 bases outside the gene matches. The CDR3 is 16 residues long. CDR3 DNA: TGTGCCAGCAGTTTGACTAGCGGGAGAACGTACAATGAGCAGTTCTTC. Protein product: CASSLTSGRTYNEQFF.